This T cell receptor (beta chain) was identified in a study of human T cells and chemical hapten exposure. Study in general: There were weekly diphenylcyclopropenone doses to the scalp for patients throughout the roughly 23-week study.

One entry per CDR3 protein, called by TCRdb with MiXCR from the RACE reads. This sample has tens of thousands of distinct CDR3 sequences, with 7.5% to 9.5% found just once. Time point noted: patch test 2, 6 weeks after DPC sensitization. Treatment of the sample: therapeutic diphenylcyclopropenone sensitization with weekly scalp DPC. This clonotype was recorded a few times. The specimen was whole blood, collected in connection with sensitization to the hapten diphenylcyclopropenone (DPC). This sequence was found in a woman aged 50 to 65 with alopecia areata. Some clones in this sample may be carry-over from other donors' samples.

The CDR3 sequence: CASRPEPQGDEQYF. CDR3 sequence (DNA): TGTGCCAGCAGACCAGAACCCCAGGGAGACGAGCAGTACTTC. V usage is TRBV7-2 and J usage is TRBJ2-7, with D perhaps given as TRBD1 or TRBD2 (5 bases each). Trimming pared 6 bases from V and 5 bases from J, leaving 17 bases between. The CDR3 contains 14 residues. Germline-derived CDR1 and CDR2 are SGHTA and FQGNSA.